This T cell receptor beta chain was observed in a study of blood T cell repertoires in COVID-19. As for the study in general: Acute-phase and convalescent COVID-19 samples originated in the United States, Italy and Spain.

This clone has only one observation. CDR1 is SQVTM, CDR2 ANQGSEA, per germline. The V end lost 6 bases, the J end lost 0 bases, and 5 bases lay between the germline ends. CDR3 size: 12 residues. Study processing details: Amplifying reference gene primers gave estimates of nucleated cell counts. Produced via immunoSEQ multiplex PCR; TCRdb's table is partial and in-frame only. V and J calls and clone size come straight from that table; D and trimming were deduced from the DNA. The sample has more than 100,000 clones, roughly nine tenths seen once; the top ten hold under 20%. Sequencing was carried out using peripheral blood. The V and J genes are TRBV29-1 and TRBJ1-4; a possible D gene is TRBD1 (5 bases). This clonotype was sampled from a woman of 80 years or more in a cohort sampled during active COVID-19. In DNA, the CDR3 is TGCAGCGTAGGGGCAACTAATGAAAAACTGTTTTTT. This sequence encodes CSVGATNEKLFF.